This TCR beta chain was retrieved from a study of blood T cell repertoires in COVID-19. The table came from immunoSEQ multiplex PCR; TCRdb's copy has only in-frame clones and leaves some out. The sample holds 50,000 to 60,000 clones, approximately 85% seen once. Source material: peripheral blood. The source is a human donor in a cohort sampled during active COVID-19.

CDR3 DNA sequence: TGTGCCAGCAGCCACAGACAGGCCCAGTACTTC. This gives the protein CASSHRQAQYF. The chain carries TRBV3-1 (or the pseudogene TRBV3-2) and TRBJ2-5; possibly TRBD1 for D (6 bases). Trimming took 3 bases from V and 9 from J, leaving 8 bases between them. Germline CDR1 is LGHDT and CDR2 is YNNKEL (reference sequence). The CDR3 spans 11 residues.